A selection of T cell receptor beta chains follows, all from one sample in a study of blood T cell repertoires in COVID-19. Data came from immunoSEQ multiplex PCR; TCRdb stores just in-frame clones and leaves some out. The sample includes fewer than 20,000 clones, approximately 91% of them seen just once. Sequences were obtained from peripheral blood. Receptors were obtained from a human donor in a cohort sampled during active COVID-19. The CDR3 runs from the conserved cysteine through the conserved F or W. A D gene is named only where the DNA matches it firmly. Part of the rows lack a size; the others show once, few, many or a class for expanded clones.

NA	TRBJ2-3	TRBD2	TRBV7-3	CASSSLPGLAGGITDTQYF	TGTGCCAGCAGCTCCCTCCCGGGACTAGCGGGAGGGATCACAGATACGCAGTATTTT
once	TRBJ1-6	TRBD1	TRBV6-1	CASSETSQGVVQDRNSPLHF	TGTGCCAGCAGTGAAACTTCACAGGGGGTAGTACAGGATCGGAATTCACCCCTCCACTTT
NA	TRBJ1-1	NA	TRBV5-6	CASSLAQGGDTEAFF	TGTGCCAGCAGCTTGGCGCAGGGTGGTGACACTGAAGCTTTCTTT
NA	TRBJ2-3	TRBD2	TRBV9	CASSASGRDSSTDTQYF	TGTGCCAGCAGCGCTAGCGGGAGGGATTCTAGCACAGATACGCAGTATTTT
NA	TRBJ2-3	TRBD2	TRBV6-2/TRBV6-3	CASSYSTSGGSTDTQYF	TGTGCCAGCAGTTACTCGACTAGCGGGGGGAGCACAGATACGCAGTATTTT
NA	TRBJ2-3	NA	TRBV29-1	CSGVATSTDTQYF	TGCAGCGGTGTAGCGACTAGCACAGATACGCAGTATTTT
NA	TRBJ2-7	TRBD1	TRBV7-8	CASRPRQGNDEQYF	TGTGCCAGCAGGCCCCGACAGGGGAATGACGAGCAGTACTTC
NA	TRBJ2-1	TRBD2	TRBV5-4	CASRGAGGRFDEQFF	TGTGCCAGCAGGGGAGCGGGGGGGCGATTTGATGAGCAGTTCTTC
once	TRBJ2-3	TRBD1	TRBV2	CASRVQGAFGTDTQYF	TGTGCCAGCAGGGTACAGGGGGCATTCGGCACAGATACGCAGTATTTT
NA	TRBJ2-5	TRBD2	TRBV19	CASREFVAGKETQYF	TGTGCCAGTAGAGAGTTCGTAGCGGGGAAAGAGACCCAGTACTTC
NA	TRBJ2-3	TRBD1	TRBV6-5	CASRMTGVSTDTQYF	TGTGCCAGCCGAATGACAGGGGTCTCCACAGATACGCAGTATTTT
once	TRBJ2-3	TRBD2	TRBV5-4	CASSSPFQRGSTDTQYF	TGTGCCAGCAGCTCGCCTTTCCAGCGGGGGTCCACAGATACGCAGTATTTT
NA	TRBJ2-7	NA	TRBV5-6	CASSFQGHEQYF	TGTGCCAGCAGCTTTCAGGGCCACGAGCAGTACTTC
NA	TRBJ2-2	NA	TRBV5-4	CASSLQQANTGELFF	TGTGCCAGCAGCTTGCAACAGGCGAACACCGGGGAGCTGTTTTTT
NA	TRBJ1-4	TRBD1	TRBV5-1	CASSRRTGEGEKLFF	TGCGCCAGCAGCCGGCGGACAGGGGAAGGAGAAAAACTGTTTTTT
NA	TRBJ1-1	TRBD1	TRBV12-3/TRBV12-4	CASSSTGVTEAFF	TGTGCCAGCAGTTCCACAGGGGTTACTGAAGCTTTCTTT
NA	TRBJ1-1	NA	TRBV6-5	CASSFHGPNTEAFF	TGTGCCAGCAGTTTTCATGGGCCGAACACTGAAGCTTTCTTT
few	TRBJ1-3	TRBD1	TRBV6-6	CASRGTGSGNTIYF	TGTGCCAGCAGGGGGACAGGCTCTGGAAACACCATATATTTT
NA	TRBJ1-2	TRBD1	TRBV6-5	CASSTGTGFGYTF	TGTGCCAGCAGCACCGGGACAGGGTTTGGCTACACCTTC
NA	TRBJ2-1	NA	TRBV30	CAWRRFVGDEQFF	TGTGCCTGGAGAAGGTTCGTCGGGGATGAGCAGTTCTTC
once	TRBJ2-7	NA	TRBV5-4	CASSLQGPHEQYF	TGTGCCAGCAGCTTGCAGGGTCCCCACGAGCAGTACTTC
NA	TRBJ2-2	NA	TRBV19	CASSTPGVKSTGELFF	TGTGCCAGTAGTACCCCAGGGGTAAAGAGCACCGGGGAGCTGTTTTTT
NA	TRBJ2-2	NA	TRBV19	CASSIMGTSNTGELFF	TGTGCCAGTAGTATAATGGGGACATCGAACACCGGGGAGCTGTTTTTT
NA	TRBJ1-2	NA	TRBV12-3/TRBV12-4	CASSRRAGDGYTF	TGTGCCAGCAGTCGTCGAGCAGGGGATGGCTACACCTTC
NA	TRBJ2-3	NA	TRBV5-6	CASSFPGILAGDKIDTQYF	TGTGCCAGCAGCTTTCCGGGGATCCTGGCGGGGGACAAGATAGATACGCAGTATTTT
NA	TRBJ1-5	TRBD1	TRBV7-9	CASSLPGGSNQPQHF	TGTGCCAGCAGCTTGCCAGGGGGGAGCAATCAGCCCCAGCATTTT
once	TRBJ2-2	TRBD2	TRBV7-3	CASSLGTGGRRDNTGELFF	TGTGCCAGCAGCTTGGGGACGGGGGGGCGGCGGGATAACACCGGGGAGCTGTTTTTT
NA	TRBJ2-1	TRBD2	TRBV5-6	CASSLDQRGANEQFF	TGTGCCAGCAGCTTGGACCAGCGGGGGGCCAATGAGCAGTTCTTC
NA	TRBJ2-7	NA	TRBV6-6	CASSYLPGVYEQYF	TGTGCCAGCAGTTACTTGCCAGGGGTTTACGAGCAGTACTTC
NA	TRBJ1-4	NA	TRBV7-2	CASSLDPGTFSEKLFF	TGTGCCAGCAGCTTAGATCCGGGAACGTTTAGTGAAAAACTGTTTTTT
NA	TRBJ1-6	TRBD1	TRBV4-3	CASSQEATGAPPSPLHF	TGCGCCAGCAGCCAAGAGGCGACAGGGGCGCCACCTTCACCCCTCCACTTT
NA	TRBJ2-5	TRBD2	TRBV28	CASSLNSGTQETQYF	TGTGCCAGCAGTTTAAATAGCGGGACCCAAGAGACCCAGTACTTC
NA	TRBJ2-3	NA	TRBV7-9	CASSLVGRGDTQYF	TGTGCCAGCAGCTTAGTAGGCCGAGGAGATACGCAGTATTTT
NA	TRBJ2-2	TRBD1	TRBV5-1	CASSPGPGQSTGELFF	TGCGCCAGCAGCCCTGGGCCGGGACAGAGCACCGGGGAGCTGTTTTTT
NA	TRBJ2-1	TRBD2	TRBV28	CASSSPTSGPHNEQFF	TGTGCCAGCAGTTCCCCTACTAGCGGGCCCCACAATGAGCAGTTCTTC
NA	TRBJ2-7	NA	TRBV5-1	CASSLVRQAREQYF	TGCGCCAGCAGCTTAGTTAGGCAGGCCCGCGAGCAGTACTTC
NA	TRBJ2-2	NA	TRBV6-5	CASTFGTLNTGELFF	TGTGCCAGCACATTCGGGACACTGAACACCGGGGAGCTGTTTTTT
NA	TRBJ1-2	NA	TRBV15	CATSGLADSDYGYTF	TGTGCCACCAGCGGTTTGGCGGACAGTGACTATGGCTACACCTTC
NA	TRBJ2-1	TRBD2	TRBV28	CASSRTSGAYNEQFF	TGTGCCAGCAGCCGGACTAGCGGGGCCTACAATGAGCAGTTCTTC
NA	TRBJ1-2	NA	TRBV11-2	CASSLAFTPRGYGYTF	TGTGCCAGCAGCTTAGCATTTACACCAAGAGGCTATGGCTACACCTTC
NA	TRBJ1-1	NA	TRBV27	CASSTGFGGTEAFF	TGTGCCAGCAGTACAGGGTTCGGGGGGACTGAAGCTTTCTTT
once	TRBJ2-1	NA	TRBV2	CASSEQRHSYNEQFF	TGTGCCAGCAGTGAACAGCGGCACTCCTACAATGAGCAGTTCTTC
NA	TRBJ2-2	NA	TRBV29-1	CSGGAGLVNTGELFF	TGCAGCGGGGGGGCGGGACTTGTTAACACCGGGGAGCTGTTTTTT
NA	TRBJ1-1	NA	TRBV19	CASTPSSQGLEAFF	TGTGCCAGTACCCCATCATCTCAGGGGTTGGAAGCTTTCTTT
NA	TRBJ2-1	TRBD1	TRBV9	CASSGQGVNEQFF	TGTGCCAGCAGCGGACAGGGGGTTAATGAGCAGTTCTTC
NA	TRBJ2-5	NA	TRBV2	CASSGQNKRETQYF	TGTGCCAGCAGTGGACAGAATAAGCGAGAGACCCAGTACTTC
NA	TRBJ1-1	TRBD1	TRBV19	CASSMDRDGTEAFF	TGTGCCAGTAGTATGGACAGGGACGGGACTGAAGCTTTCTTT
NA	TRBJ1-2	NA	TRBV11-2	CASSSEGNGYTF	TGTGCCAGCAGCTCCGAGGGCAATGGCTACACCTTC
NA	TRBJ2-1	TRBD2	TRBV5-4	CASSLYGGRAVEQFF	TGTGCCAGCAGCTTGTATGGCGGGAGGGCCGTTGAGCAGTTCTTC
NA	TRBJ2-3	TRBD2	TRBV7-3	CASGLAGGGDTQYF	TGTGCCAGCGGACTAGCGGGAGGGGGAGATACGCAGTATTTT
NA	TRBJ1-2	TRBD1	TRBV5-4	CASSLVQGQDYGYTF	TGTGCCAGCAGCTTGGTTCAGGGACAGGACTATGGCTACACCTTC
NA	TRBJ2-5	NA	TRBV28	CASSGLPQETQYF	TGTGCCAGCAGCGGACTGCCCCAAGAGACCCAGTACTTC
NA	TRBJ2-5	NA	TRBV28	CASSFEAKGAQYF	TGTGCCAGCAGTTTTGAGGCCAAGGGAGCCCAGTACTTC
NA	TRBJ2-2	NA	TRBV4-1	CASSIWPSANTGELFF	TGCGCCAGCAGCATTTGGCCCAGCGCGAACACCGGGGAGCTGTTTTTT